These 24 T cell receptor beta chains originate from one sample sequenced in a study of T-cell reconstitution after alpha-beta-depleted transplantation in children. For TCRbeta, the library was prepared with unique molecular identifiers. MiXCR, applied by TCRdb to the PCR reads, yields one record per CDR3 protein. The sample has a few hundred thousand distinct CDR3 sequences, about 9.6% seen once. Specimen: PBMCs from the stem cell graft donor, collected from the stem cell graft. These receptors originate from a human donor who donated a stem cell graft to a child with SCID.

This clonotype was seen ten or more times. The J gene is TRBJ1-1, the V gene TRBV20-1; TRBD1 might be the D (5 bases). CDR1 is DFQATT and CDR2 is SNEGSKA in the germline V gene (reference sequence). The CDR3 has 12 amino acids. The CDR3, as DNA: TGCAGGGGACCACAGATGAACACTGAAGCTTTCTTT. It yields the protein CRGPQMNTEAFF.

This clonotype occurred many times. This rearrangement joins TRBV10-3 to TRBJ1-4, with TRBD1 matching 7 bases. The V segment lost 11 bases and the J segment 8 bases; nucleotides outside the gene matches: 23. CDR1 ENHRY and CDR2 SYGVKD come from the germline V gene. The CDR3 has 17 residues. The chain's CDR3 is CAGAGGTASGVSEKLFF. DNA for the CDR3: TGTGCCGGTGCTGGTGGGACAGCCTCCGGTGTTAGCGAAAAACTGTTTTTT.

This clonotype was detected a few times. The chain links TRBV7-2 to TRBJ2-1; TRBD2 matches 8 bases. With 4 bases clipped from V and 4 bases from J, the junction kept 9 bases outside the gene matches. CDR1 SGHTA and CDR2 FQGNSA come from the germline V gene. The CDR3 has 16 amino acids. CDR3 protein: CASSSPVGGAYNEQFF. The CDR3 region has the DNA TGTGCCAGCAGCTCCCCTGTCGGGGGGGCTTACAATGAGCAGTTCTTC.

This clonotype has at least ten counts. The chain links TRBV20-1 to TRBJ1-5; D gene unclear. CDR1 is DFQATT, CDR2 SNEGSKA, per germline (reference sequence). This CDR3 has 16 residues. Trimming cost V 0 bases and J 4 bases, with 16 bases left between them. The CDR3, as DNA: TGCAGTGCTAGAGATGGCTACAGTGGCTTAAATCAGCCCCAGCATTTT. Amino acid sequence: CSARDGYSGLNQPQHF.

In this sample, this clonotype turned up many times. V is TRBV7-7 and J is TRBJ2-5; D is possibly TRBD1 or TRBD2 (5 bases each). Trimming left V 5 bases short and J 4 bases short, with 11 bases between. CDR1 SSHAT and CDR2 FNYEAQ come from the germline V gene (reference sequence). This CDR3 region has 13 residues. The CDR3 bases are TGTGCCAGCAGCCCGCTGAGGGGAGAGACCCAGTACTTC. Amino acid sequence: CASSPLRGETQYF.

In its sample, this clonotype was seen many times. The CDR3 loop reads CASILAGATETQYF. CDR3 bases: TGTGCCAGCATCCTGGCGGGGGCCACAGAGACCCAGTACTTC. This chain links TRBV12-3 or TRBV12-4 with TRBJ2-5, with D perhaps TRBD2 (7 bases). Trimming removed 7 bases from V and 4 bases from J, with 16 bases in between. The CDR3 length is 14 residues.

This clonotype occurred many times. This chain uses TRBV4-3 with TRBJ2-2, with D possibly matching TRBD2 (6 bases). V was cut by 1 base and J by 2 bases, with 14 bases left in between. Germline assignment: CDR1 LGHNA and CDR2 YSLEER. The CDR3 is made up of 17 amino acids. Here the CDR3 DNA reads TGCGCCAGCAGCCAAGGGGACCGGGACTTCAACACCGGGGAGCTGTTTTTT. It translates to CASSQGDRDFNTGELFF.

The chain is built from TRBV19 and TRBJ1-1; D is unresolved. The length of the CDR3 is 18 residues. Germline V CDR1 and CDR2: LNHDA, SQIVND (reference sequence). V was pared by 1 base and J by 3 bases, with 21 bases between. The CDR3 sequence: CASSIGVRMGPGYTEAFF. The CDR3 DNA reads TGTGCCAGTAGTATAGGCGTAAGAATGGGCCCGGGGTACACTGAAGCTTTCTTT.

This clonotype was picked up many times. The chain joins TRBV5-1 to TRBJ1-5; maybe TRBD1 (6 bases). Deletions cut 0 bases from V and 5 bases from J, with 12 bases between. The CDR3 loop spans 15 amino acids. Germline V gene sequence: CDR1 SGHRS, CDR2 YFSETQ. DNA for the CDR3: TGCGCCAGCAGCTTGGGAGGGGGGGGCGATCAGCCCCAGCATTTT. The encoded protein is CASSLGGGGDQPQHF.

The sample holds many counts of this clonotype. J is TRBJ1-1 and V is TRBV20-1; tentative D call: TRBD1 (6 bases). Trimming shortened V by 3 bases and J by 11 bases, and 19 bases separated the two germline ends. Germline V gives CDR1 DFQATT, CDR2 SNEGSKA (reference sequence). The CDR3 runs to 13 residues. The CDR3 here is CSASSVGGARAFF. The CDR3, as DNA: TGCAGTGCTAGTTCGGTCGGGGGCGCCCGCGCTTTCTTT.

The chain couples TRBV4-1 to TRBJ1-5; TRBD1 is a possible D gene (5 bases). CDR3 length equals 14 residues. The germline V gene has CDR1 MGHRA and CDR2 YSYEKL. Between the trimmed V and J ends, which lost 4 bases and 4 bases, there was a span of 11 bases. The CDR3 reads CASSRSQENQPQHF. The CDR3 DNA reads as TGCGCCAGCAGCCGGTCACAGGAGAATCAGCCCCAGCATTTT.

This clonotype was found many times. The genes are TRBV27 and TRBJ1-2; D is ambiguous. Per the germline V gene, CDR1 is MNHEY and CDR2 is SMNVEV (reference sequence). V was trimmed by 4 bases and J by 11 bases, leaving 17 bases between them. The CDR3 consists of 13 residues. CDR3 in DNA: TGTGCCAGCAGTTCCATCCCGACTTCGTTATACACCTTC. Translating gives CASSSIPTSLYTF.

This clonotype was seen ten or more times. J is TRBJ2-1 and V is TRBV25-1; no definite D call. V was shortened by 2 bases and J by 4 bases, with 12 bases between the two germline ends. This CDR3 is 15 amino acids long. Germline V gene sequence: CDR1 MGHDK, CDR2 SYGVNS. CDR3 DNA sequence: TGTGCCAGCAGTGAAGGTAAAGGGTTGTACAATGAGCAGTTCTTC. It specifies CASSEGKGLYNEQFF.

The genes are TRBV7-6 and TRBJ2-2; D is perhaps TRBD1 or TRBD2 (5 bases each). Germline values: CDR1 SGHVS, CDR2 FNYEAQ. V lost 3 bases and J lost 4, with 12 bases in between. The CDR3 loop spans 15 amino acids. The DNA for the CDR3 is TGTGCCAGCAGCTTGAATCCCGGGGCCACCGGGGAGCTGTTTTTT. As protein: CASSLNPGATGELFF.

This clonotype was seen repeatedly, ten times or more. The genes are TRBV5-1 and TRBJ2-7, with 9 nucleotides matching TRBD2. The CDR3 loop spans 15 amino acids. The V gene end was trimmed by 4 bases and the J gene end by 2 bases; junction bases not matched to a gene: 7. Germline CDR1 and CDR2: SGHRS and YFSETQ. The CDR3: CASSRGGASPYEQYF. In DNA, the CDR3 is TGCGCCAGCAGCCGCGGGGGGGCTTCTCCCTACGAGCAGTACTTC.

At least ten counts were recorded for this clonotype. This rearrangement joins TRBV7-2 to TRBJ2-5; possibly TRBD1 for D (5 bases). V gave up 5 bases and J gave up 5 bases, with 15 bases separating them. The germline gives CDR1 SGHTA, CDR2 FQGNSA. CDR3 size: 14 residues. CDR3 sequence (DNA): TGTGCCAGCAGCCCAAGAGCAGGGTGGGAGACCCAGTACTTC. Residues: CASSPRAGWETQYF.

In this sample, this clonotype turned up a few times. V usage is TRBV20-1 and J usage is TRBJ1-1, with a weak D call TRBD1 (5 bases). The V end lost 5 bases, the J end lost 10 bases, and 14 bases lay between the germline ends. This CDR3 is built from 11 residues. CDR1 and CDR2 (germline): DFQATT, SNEGSKA (reference sequence). The CDR3 is CSAETTDRAFF. The DNA for the CDR3 is TGCAGTGCTGAGACGACAGACAGAGCTTTCTTT.

The chain couples TRBV2 to TRBJ1-6, with D unresolved. Germline CDR1 reads SNHLY; CDR2 reads FYNNEI. The CDR3 length is 14 residues. Trimming shortened V by 6 bases and J by 10 bases, and 16 bases separated the two germline ends. CDR3: CASRPGLVGSPLHF. CDR3 in DNA: TGTGCCAGCAGACCCGGACTCGTGGGGTCACCCCTCCACTTT. The complete variable domain, with remaining parts taken from reference TRBV2 and TRBJ1-6, reads EPEVTQTPSHQVTQMGQEVILRCVPISNHLYFYWYRQILGQKVEFLVSFYNNEISEKSEIFDDQFSVERPDGSNFTLKIRSTKLEDSAMYFCASRPGLVGSPLHFGNGTRLTVT.

This clonotype occurred many times. This rearrangement joins TRBV11-2 to TRBJ2-7, with 11 bases identical to TRBD2. Trimming cost V 7 bases and J 6 bases; bases outside gene matches: 5. Germline values: CDR1 SGHAT, CDR2 FQNNGV. CDR3 length equals 13 residues. CDR3 nucleotides: TGTGCCAGCAATAGCGGGGGGGCGCGCGAGCAGTACTTC. This sequence encodes CASNSGGAREQYF.

This clonotype has at least ten counts. The chain joins TRBV15 to TRBJ2-7, with 8 bases fitting TRBD1. V trimming: 0 bases; J trimming: 1 base; junction bases outside the gene matches: 11. CDR3 length equals 18 residues. The germline V gene encodes CDR1 LNHNV and CDR2 YYDKDF (reference sequence). The CDR3 DNA is TGTGCCACCAGCAGAGATTTAGGAGGGACAGGACGTTCCTACGAGCAGTACTTC. The encoded protein is CATSRDLGGTGRSYEQYF.

Ten or more counts support this clonotype. This chain connects TRBV5-1 to TRBJ1-1; D might be TRBD1 (5 bases). The germline V gene encodes CDR1 SGHRS and CDR2 YFSETQ. CDR3 length: 14 residues. V lost 6 bases to trimming and J lost 0 bases, with 12 bases between them. CDR3 coding DNA: TGCGCCAGCACTCCTGACAGCATGAACACTGAAGCTTTCTTT. Translation gives CASTPDSMNTEAFF.

In this sample, this clonotype turned up many times. The rearrangement uses TRBV7-8 and TRBJ1-1, with no clear D. The V end was cut by 3 bases, the J end by 6 bases, with 23 bases between. This CDR3 spans 17 amino acids. CDR1 SGHVS and CDR2 FQNEAQ come from the germline V gene. Here the CDR3 reads CASSLNAEVEGAAEAFF. CDR3 in DNA: TGTGCCAGCAGCTTGAACGCGGAAGTTGAGGGAGCGGCTGAAGCTTTCTTT.

This clonotype was counted many times. The V call is TRBV20-1, the J call TRBJ2-3; the D gene could be TRBD1 or TRBD2 (5 bases each). Trimming took off 0 bases at V and 4 bases at J, with 14 bases between the two ends. The CDR3 totals 15 residues. CDR1 DFQATT and CDR2 SNEGSKA come from the germline V gene (reference sequence). CDR3 loop: CSARDQFWDADTQYF. CDR3 bases: TGCAGTGCTAGAGATCAGTTTTGGGACGCAGATACGCAGTATTTT.

Ten or more counts support this clonotype. The V call is TRBV7-9, the J call TRBJ2-7; D may be TRBD1 or TRBD2 (6 bases each). Germline V gives CDR1 SEHNR, CDR2 FQNEAQ (reference sequence). The CDR3 is 15 amino acids. Trimming shortened V by 3 bases and J by 0 bases, and 12 bases separated the two germline ends. This chain's CDR3 is CASSFEGGYSYEQYF. In DNA, the CDR3 is TGTGCCAGCAGCTTCGAGGGGGGCTACTCCTACGAGCAGTACTTC.